One sample yielded the 11 T cell receptor beta chains listed below, sequenced in a study of type 1 and type 2 diabetes patients. Genomic DNA was the PCR template. Amplification of the beta chain CDR3 used 30 forward and 13 reverse multiplex primers. One entry per CDR3 protein results from TCRdb running MiXCR on the multiplex PCR reads. The sample holds around 300,000 distinct CDR3 sequences; around 50% are singletons and the top ten take about 13%. What was sequenced was peripheral blood mononuclear cells (PBMCs). These receptors were obtained from a man between 18 and 29 years old with type 2 diabetes.

This clonotype has only a few counts. The chain uses TRBV30 and TRBJ1-5; D gene uncertain. The CDR3 runs to 15 residues. Germline assignment: CDR1 GTSNPN and CDR2 SVGIG (reference sequence). V lost 0 bases and J lost 1, with 10 bases in between. The CDR3 DNA reads TGTGCCTGGAGTGTTTCAACCATCAGCAATCAGCCCCAGCATTTT. Amino acids: CAWSVSTISNQPQHF.

The V and J genes are TRBV27 and TRBJ2-1; D is perhaps TRBD1 (6 bases). There are 13 residues in the CDR3. Trimming stripped 2 bases from V and 6 bases from J, with 8 bases between. CDR1 and CDR2 from the germline V gene are MNHEY and SMNVEV (reference sequence). In nucleotides, the CDR3 is TGTGCCAGCAGTTTAGGGGGCTTCAATGAGCAGTTCTTC. Its protein is CASSLGGFNEQFF.

This clonotype was counted only a few times. The chain carries TRBV7-8 and TRBJ2-5; no definite D call. The CDR3 totals 15 residues. V was trimmed by 5 bases and J by 1 base, leaving 14 bases between them. Germline V gene lookup returns CDR1 SGHVS and CDR2 FQNEAQ. CDR3 DNA: TGTGCCAGCAGCCGCCTCATGAGCCCCCAAGAGACCCAGTACTTC. It is translated as CASSRLMSPQETQYF.

The chain employs TRBV10-2 and TRBJ2-7; tentative D call: TRBD1 (6 bases). The CDR3 contains 13 residues. CDR1 is WSHSY and CDR2 is SAAADI in the germline V gene. Trimming cost V 6 bases and J 3 bases, with 12 bases left between them. The CDR3 loop is CASRGTMGYEQYF. Written as DNA, the CDR3 is TGCGCCAGCAGGGGGACAATGGGCTACGAGCAGTACTTC.

Details on this clonotype: At one of its ends the junction is not consistent with the germline gene, which may arise from a read error. This chain links TRBV30 with TRBJ2-2; no firm D call. The CDR3 spans 10 residues. The germline gives CDR1 GTSNPN, CDR2 SVGIG (reference sequence). This CDR3 is CACQNTEASF. DNA of the CDR3: TGTGCCTGCCAGAACACTGAAGCTTCCTTT.

The chain joins TRBV11-2 to TRBJ2-2; weak D call: TRBD2 (5 bases). The germline V gene encodes CDR1 SGHAT and CDR2 FQNNGV. V dropped 3 bases and J dropped 4 bases, with 9 bases sitting between them. The CDR3 runs 14 residues. CDR3 DNA: TGTGCCAGCAGCTTCCCTACTAGCACCGGGGAGCTGTTTTTT. Translating gives CASSFPTSTGELFF.

This clonotype showed up just once. V is TRBV10-3 and J is TRBJ1-4; unclear D gene. V was pared by 10 bases and J by 8 bases, with 11 bases between. The CDR3 extends over 11 amino acids. The germline V gene has CDR1 ENHRY and CDR2 SYGVKD. The CDR3 loop reads CASRTAEKLFF. In DNA, the CDR3 is TGTGCCAGCAGAACAGCAGAAAAACTGTTTTTT.

The chain is built from TRBV10-2 and TRBJ2-7; 7 nucleotides align to TRBD1. This CDR3 has 15 residues. J gave up 5 bases and V 3 bases, and 10 bases lay outside the gene matches. Germline values: CDR1 WSHSY, CDR2 SAAADI. This chain's CDR3 is CASSESPTGYNEQYF. Written as DNA, the CDR3 is TGCGCCAGCAGTGAATCGCCGACAGGGTATAACGAGCAGTACTTC.

V and J are TRBV27 and TRBJ2-7, with TRBD1 matching 9 bases. V lost 0 bases and J lost 5; bases outside the gene matches: 2. Germline assignment: CDR1 MNHEY and CDR2 SMNVEV (reference sequence). The CDR3 consists of 14 residues. CDR3: CASSLSGTGHEQYF. The CDR3 DNA sequence: TGTGCCAGCAGTTTATCTGGGACAGGGCACGAGCAGTACTTC.

The chain recombines TRBV20-1 with TRBJ2-7; 8 nucleotides agree with TRBD2. The CDR3 is made up of 15 amino acids. Germline V CDR1 and CDR2: DFQATT, SNEGSKA (reference sequence). J was trimmed by 6 bases and V by 1 base; bases with no gene match: 11. CDR3 amino acids: CSARVGGRSIREQYF. The CDR3 coding sequence is TGCAGTGCTAGAGTTGGCGGGAGGTCAATCCGCGAGCAGTACTTC.

The CDR3 nucleotides read TGTGCCAGCAGCCCTAGGACAGGGAAGGACGTAGACGAGCAGTACTTC. Its protein product is CASSPRTGKDVDEQYF. This chain uses TRBV7-2 with TRBJ2-7; 8 positions match TRBD1. With 5 bases clipped from V and 5 bases from J, the junction kept 14 bases outside the gene matches. This CDR3 has 16 amino acids. Per germline, CDR1 SGHTA and CDR2 FQGNSA. Together with reference TRBV7-2 and TRBJ2-7, the CDR3 gives the full variable domain: GAGVSQSPSNKVTEKGKDVELRCDPISGHTALYWYRQSLGQGLEFLIYFQGNSAPDKSGLPSDRFSAERTGGSVSTLTIQRTQQEDSAVYLCASSPRTGKDVDEQYFGPGTRLTVT.